This note documents a single TCR beta chain sequence. Its antigen is unknown. The data were taken from a study of cytotoxic CD8 clonotypes in ibrutinib-treated CLL. Study observations and caveats: Under therapy, public clonotypes either contracted or stayed stable, and they were uncommon.

Germline trimming cut 3 bases from V and 4 bases from J; bases unmatched to any gene: 6. The CDR3 is made up of 14 amino acids. CDR1 and CDR2 from the germline V gene are MDHEN and SYDVKM. The method was immunoSEQ multiplex PCR; TCRdb's version includes in-frame clones alone and lacks a portion of them. The sample carries 50,000 to 60,000 clones, around four fifths recorded once. Sequencing used PBMCs, obtained after 24 months of ibrutinib treatment. The sequence derives from a human donor with chronic lymphocytic leukemia. The V and J genes are TRBV28 and TRBJ2-7; 7 bases are shared with TRBD2. CDR3 nucleotides: TGTGCCAGCAGTTTTAGGCGGGAGTCTTACGAGCAGTACTTC. This codes for CASSFRRESYEQYF. The variable domain in full, with the rest retrieved from reference TRBV28 and TRBJ2-7, is DVKVTQSSRYLVKRTGEKVFLECVQDMDHENMFWYRQDPGLGLRLIYFSYDVKMKEKGDIPEGYSVSREKKERFSLILESASTNQTSMYLCASSFRRESYEQYFGPGTRLTVT.